Described below is a single T cell receptor (beta chain) sequence and its context. This sample is part of a study of blood T cell repertoires in COVID-19. As for the study in general: The study drew acute and convalescent COVID-19 samples from the United States, Italy and Spain.

The CDR3 spans 10 residues. Germline V gene lookup returns CDR1 SGHTS and CDR2 YDEGEE. Trimming removed 1 base at V and 7 bases at J, with 2 bases between. Using immunoSEQ multiplex PCR, the repertoire was profiled, and TCRdb retains in-frame clones only, with some absent. The repertoire holds 150,000 to 200,000 clones, with 60% to 80% as singletons. This rearrangement joins TRBV5-8 to TRBJ1-1; D unresolved. The source of this sequence is a woman aged 65 to 85 with acute or convalescent COVID-19. Specimen: peripheral blood. In DNA, the CDR3 is TGTGCCAGCAGCTTGCGTGAAGCTTTCTTT. This sequence encodes CASSLREAFF.